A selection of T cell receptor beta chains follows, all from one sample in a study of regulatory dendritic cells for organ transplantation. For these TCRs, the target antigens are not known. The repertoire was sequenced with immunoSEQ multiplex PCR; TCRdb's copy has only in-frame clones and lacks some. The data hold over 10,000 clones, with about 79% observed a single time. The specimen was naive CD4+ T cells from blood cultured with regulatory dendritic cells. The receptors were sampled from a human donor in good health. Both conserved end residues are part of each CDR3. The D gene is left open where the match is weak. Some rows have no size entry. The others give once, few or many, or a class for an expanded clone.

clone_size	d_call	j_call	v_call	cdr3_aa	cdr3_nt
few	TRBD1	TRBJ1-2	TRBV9	CASSEGFGQGANGYTF	TGTGCCAGCAGCGAGGGGTTTGGGCAGGGGGCGAATGGCTACACCTTC
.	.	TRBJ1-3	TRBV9	CASSPSTGNTIYF	TGTGCCAGCTCCCCCTCTACTGGAAACACCATATATTTT
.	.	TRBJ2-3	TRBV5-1	CASSLVGTSTDTQYF	TGCGCCAGCAGCTTGGTAGGGACTAGCACAGATACGCAGTATTTT
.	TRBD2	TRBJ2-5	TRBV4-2	CASSQELAGFRETQYF	TGTGCCAGCAGCCAAGAACTAGCGGGGTTTCGGGAGACCCAGTACTTC
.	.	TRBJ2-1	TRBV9	CASSVGDFSYNEQFF	TGTGCCAGCAGCGTAGGGGACTTTTCCTACAATGAGCAGTTCTTC
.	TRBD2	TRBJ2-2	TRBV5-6	CASSLRGRGDTAGELFF	TGTGCCAGCAGCTTGAGAGGGAGGGGAGACACTGCCGGGGAGCTGTTTTTT
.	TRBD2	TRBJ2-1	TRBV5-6	CASSLDRTSGGQTYNEQFF	TGTGCCAGCAGCTTGGATCGGACTAGCGGGGGGCAAACCTACAATGAGCAGTTCTTC
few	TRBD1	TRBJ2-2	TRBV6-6	CASGSGQGGDTGELFF	TGTGCCAGCGGATCGGGACAGGGTGGTGACACCGGGGAGCTGTTTTTT
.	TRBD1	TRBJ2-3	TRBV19	CASSVRTGGTDTQYF	TGTGCCAGTAGTGTTCGGACAGGGGGCACAGATACGCAGTATTTT
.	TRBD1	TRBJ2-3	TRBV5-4	CASSLGVEGARGDTQYF	TGTGCCAGCAGCTTGGGGGTAGAGGGGGCACGGGGAGATACGCAGTATTTT
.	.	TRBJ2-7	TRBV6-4	CASQRSSPYEQYF	TGTGCCAGTCAGAGGTCGTCCCCCTACGAGCAGTACTTC
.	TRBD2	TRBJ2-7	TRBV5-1	CASSRPGGGYEQYF	TGCGCCAGCAGCCGCCCGGGGGGAGGCTACGAGCAGTACTTC
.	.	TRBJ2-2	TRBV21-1	CASSNDPGLAGEGQITGELFF	TGTGCCAGCAGCAATGATCCGGGACTAGCGGGGGAAGGCCAGATCACCGGGGAGCTGTTTTTT
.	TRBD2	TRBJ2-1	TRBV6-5	CASSYYSGGAYNEQFF	TGTGCCAGCAGTTACTATAGCGGGGGGGCCTACAATGAGCAGTTCTTC
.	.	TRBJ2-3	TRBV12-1	CASSLKRGGLDTQYF	TGTGCCAGCAGCTTGAAGCGGGGGGGCCTGGATACGCAGTATTTT
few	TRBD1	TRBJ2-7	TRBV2	CASRLDRGPPYEQYF	TGTGCCAGCAGATTGGACAGGGGTCCTCCCTACGAGCAGTACTTC
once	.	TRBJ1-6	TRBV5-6	CASSFSWQGYSPLHF	TGTGCCAGCAGCTTTTCTTGGCAGGGATATTCACCCCTCCACTTT
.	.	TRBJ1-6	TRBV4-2	CASSQVGVYNSPLHF	TGTGCCAGCAGCCAAGTTGGAGTCTATAATTCACCCCTCCACTTT
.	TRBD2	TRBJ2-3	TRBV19	CASSIWEGHTDTQYF	TGTGCCAGTAGTATTTGGGAGGGCCACACAGATACGCAGTATTTT
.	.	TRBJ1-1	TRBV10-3	CAISGETGNLNTEAFF	TGTGCCATCAGTGGGGAAACGGGGAACTTGAACACTGAAGCTTTCTTT
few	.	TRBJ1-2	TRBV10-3	CAIRREAGNYGYTF	TGTGCCATCAGGAGGGAGGCCGGGAATTATGGCTACACCTTC
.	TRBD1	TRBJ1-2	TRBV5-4	CASSSWGQGLYGYTF	TGTGCCAGCAGCTCGTGGGGACAGGGCCTCTATGGCTACACCTTC